The 24 T cell receptor beta chains listed next were all sequenced from one sample in a study of blood T cell repertoires in COVID-19. Assay used: immunoSEQ multiplex PCR; TCRdb lists only in-frame clones, some missing. The data contain 150,000 to 200,000 clones, roughly 93% of them singletons. The sample comprised peripheral blood. The receptors derive from a woman between 55 and 75 years old with COVID-19, enrolled during active disease.

This clone was found once. The chain recombines TRBV7-2 with TRBJ2-3, with 8 bases matching TRBD2. V was pared by 5 bases and J by 4 bases, with 17 bases of the junction left unmatched. CDR3 size: 18 residues. The germline V gene has CDR1 SGHTA and CDR2 FQGNSA. CDR3: CASSQHRGGSMPPDTQYF. DNA for the CDR3: TGTGCCAGCAGCCAACACCGGGGGGGGTCAATGCCCCCAGATACGCAGTATTTT.

The genes are TRBV11-3 and TRBJ2-1; 9 positions match TRBD1. The V segment lost 1 base and the J segment 8 bases; nucleotides outside the gene matches: 9. The CDR3 extends over 16 amino acids. CDR1 SGHNT and CDR2 YENEEA come from the germline V gene. The CDR3 sequence: CASSLGDRVYEDEQFF. The CDR3, as DNA: TGTGCCAGCAGCTTAGGGGACAGGGTATATGAAGATGAGCAGTTCTTC.

The chain links TRBV7-9 to TRBJ2-1, with D possibly being TRBD1 (5 bases). V was shortened by 6 bases and J by 5 bases, with 20 bases between the two germline ends. The CDR3 spans 16 residues. Germline loops: CDR1 SEHNR, CDR2 FQNEAQ (reference sequence). The CDR3 nucleotides are TGTGCCAGCAGTCGTAGGGGTCCCGACCTTAACAATGAGCAGTTCTTC. This codes for CASSRRGPDLNNEQFF.

The chain employs TRBV18 and TRBJ2-5, with 11 bases aligning to TRBD2. The CDR3 is made up of 17 amino acids. The V and J ends lost 2 bases and 2 bases, in that order; junction bases with no gene match: 7. Per germline, CDR1 KGHSH and CDR2 LQKENI. This CDR3 reads CASSPGLAGGLQETQYF. The CDR3 DNA is TGTGCCAGCTCACCAGGTCTAGCGGGGGGTTTACAAGAGACCCAGTACTTC. The full variable domain, in which reference TRBV18 and TRBJ2-5 provide the parts outside the CDR3, is NAGVMQNPRHLVRRRGQEARLRCSPMKGHSHVYWYRQLPEEGLKFMVYLQKENIIDESGMPKERFSAEFPKEGPSILRIQQVVRGDSAAYFCASSPGLAGGLQETQYFGPGTRLLVL.

The table lists this clone with a count of one. The V call is TRBV5-1, the J call TRBJ1-1; 10 bases map to TRBD1. This CDR3 region has 16 residues. Germline CDR1 and CDR2: SGHRS and YFSETQ. Losses at the gene ends were 5 bases for V and 1 base for J; bases not matched to a gene: 8. This CDR3 reads CASSPGTGVTNTEAFF. In nucleotides, the CDR3 is TGCGCCAGCAGTCCCGGGACAGGGGTAACGAACACTGAAGCTTTCTTT.

The chain combines TRBV6-5 with TRBJ2-1; D may be TRBD2 (7 bases). The ends were cut back, 7 bases at V and 5 bases at J, with 15 bases in the middle. Germline loops: CDR1 MNHEY, CDR2 SVGAGI. CDR3 length equals 14 residues. The CDR3 here is CASTPSRGHNEQFF. Here the CDR3 DNA reads TGTGCCAGCACCCCTTCGCGGGGGCACAATGAGCAGTTCTTC.

The chain uses TRBV9 and TRBJ1-2; the match to TRBD1 covers 8 bases. Germline CDR1 reads SGDLS; CDR2 reads YYNGEE. Trimming at V came to 0 bases and at J to 7 bases, leaving 8 bases not matched to a gene. The CDR3 runs 15 residues. CDR3 sequence (DNA): TGTGCCAGCAGCGTAGCTAGCCAGGGGGCGATTGGCTACACCTTC. Protein sequence: CASSVASQGAIGYTF.

Of note for this clone: Other nucleotide sequences in the sample specify the same CDR3. The chain employs TRBV9 and TRBJ2-1, with D possibly being TRBD2 (5 bases). This CDR3 comprises 12 residues. Trimming removed 2 bases at V and 7 bases at J, with 7 bases between. The germline V gene has CDR1 SGDLS and CDR2 YYNGEE. CDR3 in DNA: TGTGCCAGCAGCGTTTCGGGGAATGAGCAGTTCTTC. Translation gives CASSVSGNEQFF.

V usage is TRBV27 and J usage is TRBJ1-1; D unresolved. In germline, CDR1 is MNHEY, CDR2 SMNVEV (reference sequence). This CDR3 is 16 amino acids long. V was trimmed by 3 bases and J by 0 bases, leaving 14 bases between them. The CDR3 sequence: CASSLEGGLMNTEAFF. CDR3 sequence (DNA): TGTGCCAGCAGTTTGGAAGGTGGACTTATGAACACTGAAGCTTTCTTT.

The count of this clone is one. The V call is TRBV7-2, the J call TRBJ1-3; 8 positions agree with TRBD1. The germline V gene encodes CDR1 SGHTA and CDR2 FQGNSA. The CDR3 is 16 residues long. The junction had 6 bases not matched to a gene; V was cut back by 2 bases and J by 3 bases. The CDR3 DNA follows: TGTGCCAGCAGCTTATACACAGGGGGTAGTGGAAACACCATATATTTT. It encodes CASSLYTGGSGNTIYF.

The chain couples TRBV9 to TRBJ2-2; 7 nucleotides align to TRBD2. From germline, CDR1 is SGDLS and CDR2 YYNGEE. CDR3 length: 16 residues. With 0 bases clipped from V and 0 bases from J, the junction kept 2 bases outside the gene matches. DNA of the CDR3: TGTGCCAGCAGCGTAGGGGCGGGGGCGAACACCGGGGAGCTGTTTTTT. As protein: CASSVGAGANTGELFF.

V is TRBV3-1 (or the pseudogene TRBV3-2) and J is TRBJ1-1; D unresolved. V was shortened by 2 bases and J by 6 bases, with 10 bases between the two germline ends. The germline gives CDR1 LGHDT, CDR2 YNNKEL (reference sequence). The CDR3 covers 13 residues. CDR3: CASSQRASAEAFF. Written as DNA, the CDR3 is TGTGCCAGCAGCCAAAGGGCTAGCGCTGAAGCTTTCTTT.

The chain joins TRBV6-2 or TRBV6-3 to TRBJ1-1; 7 bases map to TRBD1. Germline V CDR1 and CDR2: MNHEY, SVGEGT. The CDR3 totals 16 residues. Germline trimming cut 2 bases from V and 0 bases from J; bases unmatched to any gene: 6. CDR3 nucleotides: TGTGCCAGCAGTTACATAGTAGGGGGCATGAACACTGAAGCTTTCTTT. It yields the protein CASSYIVGGMNTEAFF.

The chain links TRBV5-6 to TRBJ1-6, with D tentatively TRBD1 (5 bases). There are 16 residues in the CDR3. Germline V gene data show CDR1 as SGHDT and CDR2 as YYEEEE. The V end was cut by 3 bases, the J end by 6 bases, with 16 bases between. The DNA of the CDR3 is TGTGCCAGCAGCTCCTTAGCCGACAGTTCTAATTCACCCCTCCACTTT. This sequence encodes CASSSLADSSNSPLHF.

The genes are TRBV18 and TRBJ2-5; D is perhaps TRBD1 (5 bases). Deletions cut 6 bases from V and 2 bases from J, with 10 bases between. Germline CDR1 KGHSH, CDR2 LQKENI. This CDR3 has 13 amino acids. The CDR3, as DNA: TGTGCCAGCTCGTTAGGGGTTCAAGAGACCCAGTACTTC. It encodes CASSLGVQETQYF.

The CDR3 DNA reads as TGTGCCACCGAAGCAGGGGGCACCGGGGAGCTGTTTTTT. Its translation is CATEAGGTGELFF. The genes are TRBV24-1 and TRBJ2-2, with 7 nucleotides matching TRBD1. The CDR3 loop spans 13 amino acids. Germline CDR1 and CDR2: KGHDR and SFDVKD. The V gene end was trimmed by 9 bases and the J gene end by 4 bases; junction bases not matched to a gene: 4.

The chain links TRBV7-9 to TRBJ1-5; D perhaps matches TRBD1 (6 bases). This CDR3 spans 12 amino acids. V lost 5 bases to trimming and J lost 6 bases, with 8 bases between them. Germline CDR1 SEHNR, CDR2 FQNEAQ (reference sequence). The CDR3 protein is CASSTGIQPQHF. The CDR3 DNA follows: TGTGCCAGCAGCACAGGGATTCAGCCCCAGCATTTT.

The gene calls are TRBV2 and TRBJ2-2; 10 nucleotides match TRBD1. This CDR3 has 17 residues. Germline lookup yields CDR1 SNHLY and CDR2 FYNNEI. The V and J ends lost 7 bases and 0 bases, in that order; junction bases with no gene match: 8. CDR3 residues: CASNGDRGLANTGELFF. CDR3 DNA sequence: TGTGCCAGCAATGGGGACAGGGGACTAGCGAACACCGGGGAGCTGTTTTTT.

The chain uses TRBV7-9 and TRBJ2-5, with TRBD1 identical over 7 bases. Germline assignment: CDR1 SEHNR and CDR2 FQNEAQ (reference sequence). V trimming: 4 bases; J trimming: 5 bases; junction bases outside the gene matches: 16. There are 17 residues in the CDR3. CDR3 in amino acids: CASSSLTGDRNGETQYF. Written as DNA, the CDR3 is TGTGCCAGCAGCTCCCTTACAGGGGACCGGAATGGGGAGACCCAGTACTTC.

This chain connects TRBV10-3 to TRBJ2-3; 8 nucleotides line up with TRBD1. Per the germline V gene, CDR1 is ENHRY and CDR2 is SYGVKD. Trimming took 0 bases from V and 5 from J; bases not matched to a gene: 7. This CDR3 comprises 16 residues. CDR3 in amino acids: CAISESLQGGGDTQYF. CDR3 DNA sequence: TGTGCCATCAGTGAGTCGTTACAGGGGGGAGGAGATACGCAGTATTTT.

This chain joins TRBV19 and TRBJ1-1; D not resolved. V was trimmed by 0 bases and J by 0 bases, leaving 11 bases between them. This CDR3 spans 16 amino acids. Germline V CDR1 and CDR2: LNHDA, SQIVND (reference sequence). The CDR3 nucleotides are TGTGCCAGTAGTATAGACACCGGTGTGGTGAACACTGAAGCTTTCTTT. The encoded protein is CASSIDTGVVNTEAFF.

This chain joins TRBV9 and TRBJ1-1, with TRBD1 matching 8 bases. The CDR3 totals 15 residues. Germline V gene lookup returns CDR1 SGDLS and CDR2 YYNGEE. V dropped 4 bases and J dropped 7; count of bases not matched to a gene: 12. Here the CDR3 reads CASSKGTGPFHEAFF. CDR3 sequence (DNA): TGTGCCAGCAGCAAAGGGACAGGACCGTTTCATGAAGCTTTCTTT.

In this sample, this clone turned up once. The chain carries TRBV6-2 or TRBV6-3 and TRBJ1-2; D uncertain. The CDR3 runs 13 residues. Deletions cut 4 bases from V and 4 bases from J, with 10 bases between. In germline, CDR1 is MNHEY, CDR2 SVGEGT. The CDR3 nucleotides read TGTGCCAGCAGTTCTCCCTCGGGCTATGGCTACACCTTC. It encodes CASSSPSGYGYTF.

CDR3 DNA sequence: TGTGCCAGCAGTCCCCTAATGGACAGGATTTACGCTTTCTTT. It encodes CASSPLMDRIYAFF. This chain connects TRBV27 to TRBJ1-1, with 7 bases lining up with TRBD1. In germline, CDR1 is MNHEY, CDR2 SMNVEV (reference sequence). This CDR3 region has 14 residues. V lost 5 bases and J lost 11; bases outside the gene matches: 14.